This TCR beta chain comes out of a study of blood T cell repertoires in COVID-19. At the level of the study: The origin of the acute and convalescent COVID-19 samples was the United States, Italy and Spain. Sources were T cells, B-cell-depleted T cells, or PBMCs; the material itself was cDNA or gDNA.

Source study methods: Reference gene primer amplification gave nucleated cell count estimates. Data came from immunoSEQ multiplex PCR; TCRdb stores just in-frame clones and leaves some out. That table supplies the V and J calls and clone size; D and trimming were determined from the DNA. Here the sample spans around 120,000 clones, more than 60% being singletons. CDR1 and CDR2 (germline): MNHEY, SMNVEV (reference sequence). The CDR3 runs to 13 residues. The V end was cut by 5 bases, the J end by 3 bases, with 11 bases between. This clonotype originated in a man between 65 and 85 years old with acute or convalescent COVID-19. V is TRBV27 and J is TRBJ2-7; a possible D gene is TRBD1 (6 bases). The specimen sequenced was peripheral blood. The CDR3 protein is CASSRRDNYEQYF. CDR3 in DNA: TGTGCCAGCAGTCGCCGGGACAACTACGAGCAGTACTTC.